The sequence of this TCR beta chain was determined in a study of shared clonotypes between healthy human individuals. Looking at the study overall: The plates for each donor numbered three CD4 naive, three CD4 memory, two CD8 naive and one CD8 memory.

CDR1 and CDR2 (germline): SGHDN, FVKESK. Trimming took 0 bases from V and 6 from J; bases not matched to a gene: 13. The CDR3 spans 18 residues. Produced via immunoSEQ multiplex PCR; TCRdb's table is partial and in-frame only. The table has roughly 600,000 clones, more than 95% seen once. CD45RO-negative, CCR7-selected cells formed the naive CD8 fraction, which excluded terminally differentiated effector memory CD45RA+ cells. V usage is TRBV14 and J usage is TRBJ2-3; TRBD2 agrees at 9 bases. The TCR was taken from a man younger than 45 in good health. The specimen was naive CD8+ T cells sorted from blood. The CDR3 coding sequence is TGTGCCAGCAGCCAAGATTGGGCTAGCGGGATGTGGGAGGATACGCAGTATTTT. It is translated as CASSQDWASGMWEDTQYF.